The entry that follows covers one T cell receptor beta chain sequence. The antigen remains undetermined. Patients sequenced had flow cytometry evidence of CD8+CD57+ cell expansion. Patients were untreated when blood was sampled. This CDR3 comprises 14 residues. The germline V and J ends were trimmed by 4 bases and 13 bases, with 22 bases remaining between them. CDR1 and CDR2 (germline): WSHSY, SAAADI. The data derive from a study of CD8+CD57+ T cells in acquired aplastic anemia. The wider study: DNA from sorted CD4+ and CD8+ cells averaged around 3.5 ug. Findings of the study overall: The same twenty-nine CD8+ CDR3 sequences occurred in patients and in controls.

The template used for profiling TCR beta VDJ and CDR3 was genomic DNA. A single record per CDR3 protein comes from TCRdb applying MiXCR to the reads. Here the sample spans roughly 290,000 distinct CDR3 sequences, roughly 61% being singletons. The sequencing input was sorted CD4+, CD8+, or CD8+CD57+ T cells (not recorded which) from PBMCs. This sequence joins TRBV10-2 and TRBJ1-1; possibly TRBD1 for D (6 bases). The sequence came from a human donor with aplastic anemia. CDR3 loop: CASSGNRVDTGVFF. CDR3 DNA: TGCGCCAGCAGTGGGAACAGGGTTGACACTGGAGTTTTCTTT.